This is a list of T cell receptor beta chains from one sample in a study of blood T cell repertoires in COVID-19. Repertoires were generated with immunoSEQ multiplex PCR, while TCRdb's copy carries only in-frame clones and drops some. The sample lists 70,000 or so clones; 65% to 90% were seen once. The specimen sequenced was peripheral blood. All receptors come from a man between 65 and 85 years old with active or convalescent COVID-19. Both conserved end residues are part of each CDR3. D genes are given only for firm matches. Size is omitted from some rows. Given values are once, few, many or a class for expanded clones.

V gene	clone size	J gene	D gene	CDR3 protein	CDR3 DNA
TRBV23-1	NA	TRBJ1-5	NA	CASSPVGVNQPQHF	TGCGCCAGCAGTCCCGTAGGGGTCAATCAGCCCCAGCATTTT
TRBV23-1	NA	TRBJ2-7	NA	CASSQSPRGLKEQYF	TGCGCCAGCAGTCAATCGCCCAGGGGACTAAAGGAGCAGTACTTC
TRBV11-2	few	TRBJ1-1	TRBD1	CASRLTGFYTEAFF	TGTGCCAGCAGATTGACAGGGTTTTATACTGAAGCTTTCTTT
TRBV5-8	NA	TRBJ2-1	TRBD2	CASSRLTDPAGDYEQFF	TGTGCCAGCAGTCGGCTTACAGACCCAGCGGGAGACTATGAGCAGTTCTTC
TRBV14	NA	TRBJ1-1	NA	CASSLYHNPTMAFF	TGTGCCAGCAGCCTATACCATAACCCGACAATGGCTTTCTTT
TRBV5-1	NA	TRBJ2-1	TRBD2	CASSLGGRGLARYEQFF	TGCGCCAGCAGCTTGGGGGGACGGGGACTAGCTCGGTACGAGCAGTTCTTC
TRBV28	NA	TRBJ2-5	NA	CASSLGGGLMETQYF	TGTGCCAGCAGTTTAGGTGGAGGTTTGATGGAGACCCAGTACTTC
TRBV9	medium-sized	TRBJ2-7	TRBD2	CASSVGASGGSYEQYF	TGTGCCAGCAGCGTAGGGGCTAGCGGGGGATCCTACGAGCAGTACTTC
TRBV7-8	NA	TRBJ2-6	TRBD1	CASSLQGASGANVLTF	TGTGCCAGCAGCTTACAGGGGGCGAGTGGGGCCAACGTCCTGACTTTC
TRBV6-5	NA	TRBJ1-2	TRBD1	CASRTGNYGYTF	TGTGCCAGCAGGACAGGGAACTATGGCTACACCTTC
TRBV28	NA	TRBJ1-1	TRBD1	CASSTPGQGASEAFF	TGTGCCAGCAGTACTCCGGGACAGGGGGCATCTGAAGCTTTCTTT
TRBV5-1	NA	TRBJ1-2	NA	CASSLVPDRLDYGYTF	TGCGCCAGCAGCTTGGTACCGGACAGATTAGACTATGGCTACACCTTC
TRBV2	medium-sized	TRBJ2-1	TRBD2	CASSGSGLAGFYNEQFF	TGTGCCAGCAGTGGTTCGGGACTAGCGGGATTCTACAATGAGCAGTTCTTC
TRBV7-3	few	TRBJ2-2	TRBD2	CASSPAGLAVTGELFF	TGTGCCAGCAGCCCAGCGGGACTAGCGGTCACCGGGGAGCTGTTTTTT
TRBV30	NA	TRBJ1-4	NA	CAWSIGDEKLFF	TGTGCCTGGAGCATCGGGGATGAAAAACTGTTTTTT
TRBV2	NA	TRBJ1-1	NA	CASSAQGNTEAFF	TGTGCCAGCAGTGCACAGGGGAACACTGAAGCTTTCTTT
TRBV6-4	NA	TRBJ2-1	TRBD2	CASRDGRNSYNEQFF	TGTGCCAGCAGAGACGGGAGGAACTCCTACAATGAGCAGTTCTTC
TRBV12-3/TRBV12-4	NA	TRBJ2-4	NA	CASSRGSGNIQYF	TGTGCCAGCAGTCGCGGATCGGGAAACATTCAGTACTTC
TRBV11-2	NA	TRBJ2-2	NA	CASSLVPLTGELFF	TGTGCCAGCAGCTTAGTCCCCTTGACCGGGGAGCTGTTTTTT
TRBV28	NA	TRBJ2-7	NA	CASRTTGFEQYF	TGTGCCAGCAGAACAACAGGGTTCGAGCAGTACTTC
TRBV4-2	NA	TRBJ2-6	TRBD1	CASSPGQGVSGANVLTF	TGTGCCAGCAGCCCCGGACAGGGAGTCTCTGGGGCCAACGTCCTGACTTTC
TRBV5-1	NA	TRBJ1-1	NA	CASSFTGLTEAFF	TGCGCCAGCAGCTTCACAGGGTTGACTGAAGCTTTCTTT
TRBV30	NA	TRBJ1-1	NA	CAWSRGDTEAFF	TGTGCCTGGAGTCGGGGGGACACTGAAGCTTTCTTT
TRBV5-1	few	TRBJ1-1	TRBD1	CASSLGGTGVDTEAFF	TGCGCCAGCAGCTTGGGCGGGACAGGGGTCGACACTGAAGCTTTCTTT
TRBV5-5	NA	TRBJ2-1	TRBD2	CASSWGLAVAYNEQFF	TGTGCCAGCAGCTGGGGACTAGCGGTGGCCTACAATGAGCAGTTCTTC
TRBV19	NA	TRBJ1-2	NA	CASSIASLSYGYTF	TGTGCCAGTAGTATAGCTAGCCTCTCCTATGGCTACACCTTC
TRBV5-1	few	TRBJ2-2	TRBD2	CASSFSGSTGELFF	TGCGCCAGCAGCTTTAGCGGGTCCACCGGGGAGCTGTTTTTT
TRBV5-1	NA	TRBJ1-1	TRBD1	CASSGQGNTEAFF	TGCGCCAGCTCCGGACAGGGGAACACTGAAGCTTTCTTT
TRBV15	few	TRBJ1-5	TRBD1	CATSRQGGLQPQHF	TGTGCCACCAGCAGGCAAGGGGGCCTGCAGCCCCAGCATTTT
TRBV5-4	NA	TRBJ1-1	NA	CASSDGGRRTEAFF	TGTGCCAGCAGCGACGGGGGACGGCGGACTGAAGCTTTCTTT